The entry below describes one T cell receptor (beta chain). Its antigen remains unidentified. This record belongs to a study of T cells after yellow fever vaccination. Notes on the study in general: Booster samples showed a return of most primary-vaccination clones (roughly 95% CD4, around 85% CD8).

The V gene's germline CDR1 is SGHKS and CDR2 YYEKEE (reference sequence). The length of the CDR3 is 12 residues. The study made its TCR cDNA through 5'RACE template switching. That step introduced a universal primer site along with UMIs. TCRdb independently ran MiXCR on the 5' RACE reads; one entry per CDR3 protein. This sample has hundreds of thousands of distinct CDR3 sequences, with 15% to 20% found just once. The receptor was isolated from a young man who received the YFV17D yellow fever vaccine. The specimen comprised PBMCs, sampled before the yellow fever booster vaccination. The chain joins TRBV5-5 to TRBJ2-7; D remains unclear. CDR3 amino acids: CASSLASNEQYV. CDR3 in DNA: TGTGCCAGCAGCTTGGCCTCCAACGAGCAGTACGTC.